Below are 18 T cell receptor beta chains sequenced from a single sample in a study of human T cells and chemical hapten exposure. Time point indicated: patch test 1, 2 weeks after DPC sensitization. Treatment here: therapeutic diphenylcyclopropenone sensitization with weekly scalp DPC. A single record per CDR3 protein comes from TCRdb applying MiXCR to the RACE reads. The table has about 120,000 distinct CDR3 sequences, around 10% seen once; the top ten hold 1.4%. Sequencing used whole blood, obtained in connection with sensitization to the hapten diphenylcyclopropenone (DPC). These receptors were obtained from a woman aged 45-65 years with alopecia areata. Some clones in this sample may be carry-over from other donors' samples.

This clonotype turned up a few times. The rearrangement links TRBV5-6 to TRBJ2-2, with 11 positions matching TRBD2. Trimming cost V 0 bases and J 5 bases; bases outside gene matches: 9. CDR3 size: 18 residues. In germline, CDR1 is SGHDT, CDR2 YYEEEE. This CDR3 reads CASSLGLAGGTATGELFF. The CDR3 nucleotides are TGTGCCAGCAGCTTGGGCCTAGCGGGAGGCACGGCTACCGGGGAGCTGTTTTTT.

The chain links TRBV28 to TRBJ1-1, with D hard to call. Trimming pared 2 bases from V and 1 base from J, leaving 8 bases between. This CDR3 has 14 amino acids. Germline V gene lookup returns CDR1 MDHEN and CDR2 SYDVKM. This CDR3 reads CASSLEQPNTEAFF. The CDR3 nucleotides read TGTGCCAGCAGTTTAGAACAGCCGAACACTGAAGCTTTCTTT.

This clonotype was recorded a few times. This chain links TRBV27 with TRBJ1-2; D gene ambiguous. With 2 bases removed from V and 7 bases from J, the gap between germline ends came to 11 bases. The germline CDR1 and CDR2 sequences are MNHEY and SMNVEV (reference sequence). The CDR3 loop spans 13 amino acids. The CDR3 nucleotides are TGTGCCAGCAGTTTAAACCCGGCCACTGGCTACACCTTC. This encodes CASSLNPATGYTF.

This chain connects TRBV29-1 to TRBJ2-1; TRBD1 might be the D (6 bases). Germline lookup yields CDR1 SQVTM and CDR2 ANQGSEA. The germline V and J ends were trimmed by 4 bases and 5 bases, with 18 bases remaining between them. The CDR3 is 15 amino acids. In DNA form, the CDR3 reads TGCAGCGTTGGATTCTTAGGGACAAGGAACAATGAGCAGTTCTTC. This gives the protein CSVGFLGTRNNEQFF.

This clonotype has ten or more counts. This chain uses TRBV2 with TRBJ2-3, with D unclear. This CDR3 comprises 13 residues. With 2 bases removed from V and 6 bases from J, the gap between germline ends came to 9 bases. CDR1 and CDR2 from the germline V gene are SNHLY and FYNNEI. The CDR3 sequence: CASSEIPGDTQYF. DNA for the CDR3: TGTGCCAGCAGTGAAATCCCCGGGGATACGCAGTATTTT.

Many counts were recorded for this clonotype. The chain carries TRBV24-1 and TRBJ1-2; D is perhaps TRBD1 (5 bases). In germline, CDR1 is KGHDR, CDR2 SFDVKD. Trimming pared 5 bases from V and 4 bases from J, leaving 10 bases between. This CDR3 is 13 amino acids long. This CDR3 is CATSGGGGYGYTF. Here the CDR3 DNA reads TGTGCCACCAGTGGTGGGGGTGGCTATGGCTACACCTTC.

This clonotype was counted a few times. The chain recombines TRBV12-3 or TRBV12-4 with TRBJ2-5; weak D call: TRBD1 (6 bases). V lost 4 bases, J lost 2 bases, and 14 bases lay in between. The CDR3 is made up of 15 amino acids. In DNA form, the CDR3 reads TGTGCCAGCAGTTCCCAAACAGGGAAACAAGAGACCCAGTACTTC. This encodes CASSSQTGKQETQYF.

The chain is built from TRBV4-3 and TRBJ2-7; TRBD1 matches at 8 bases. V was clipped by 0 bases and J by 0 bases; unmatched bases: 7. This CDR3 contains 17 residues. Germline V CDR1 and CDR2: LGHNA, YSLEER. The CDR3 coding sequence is TGCGCCAGCAGCCAAGATGTTACAGGGGGACTCTCCTACGAGCAGTACTTC. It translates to CASSQDVTGGLSYEQYF.

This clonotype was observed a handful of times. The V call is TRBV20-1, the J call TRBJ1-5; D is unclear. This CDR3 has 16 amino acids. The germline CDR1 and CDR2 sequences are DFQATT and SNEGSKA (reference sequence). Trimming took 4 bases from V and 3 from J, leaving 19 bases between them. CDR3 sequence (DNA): TGCAGTGCTACCGAGGAGGGTACCGGTAACAATCAGCCCCAGCATTTT. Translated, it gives CSATEEGTGNNQPQHF.

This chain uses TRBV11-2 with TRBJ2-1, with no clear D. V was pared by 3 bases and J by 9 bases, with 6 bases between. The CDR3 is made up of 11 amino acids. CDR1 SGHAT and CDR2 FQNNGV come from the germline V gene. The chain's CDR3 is CASSFRFEQFF. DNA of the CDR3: TGTGCCAGCAGCTTTAGATTTGAGCAGTTCTTC.

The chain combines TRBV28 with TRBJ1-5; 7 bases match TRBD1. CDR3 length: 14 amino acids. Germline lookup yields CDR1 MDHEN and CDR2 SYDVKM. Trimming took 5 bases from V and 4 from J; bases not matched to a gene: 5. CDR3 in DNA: TGTGCCAGCAGTGGGGACAGTCGAAATCAGCCCCAGCATTTT. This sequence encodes CASSGDSRNQPQHF.

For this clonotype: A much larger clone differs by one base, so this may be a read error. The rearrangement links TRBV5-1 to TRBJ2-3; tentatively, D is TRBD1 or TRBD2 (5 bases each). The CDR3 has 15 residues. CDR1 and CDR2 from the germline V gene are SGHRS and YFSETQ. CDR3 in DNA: TGCACCAGCAGCTCCGGGACGGGATCGACAGATACGCAGTATTTT. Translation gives CTSSSGTGSTDTQYF.

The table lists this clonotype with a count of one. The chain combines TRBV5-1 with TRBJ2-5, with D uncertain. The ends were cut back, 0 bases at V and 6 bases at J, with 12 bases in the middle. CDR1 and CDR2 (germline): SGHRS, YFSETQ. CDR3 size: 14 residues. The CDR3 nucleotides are TGCGCCAGCAGCTTGGATCCTCAAGATAAGACCCAGTACTTC. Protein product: CASSLDPQDKTQYF.

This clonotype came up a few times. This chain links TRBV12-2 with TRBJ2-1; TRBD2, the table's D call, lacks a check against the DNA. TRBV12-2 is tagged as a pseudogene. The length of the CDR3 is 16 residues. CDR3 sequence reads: CASRPGLAGGTNEQFF. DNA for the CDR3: TGTGCAAGTCGCCCGGGACTAGCGGGAGGTACCAATGAGCAGTTCTTC.

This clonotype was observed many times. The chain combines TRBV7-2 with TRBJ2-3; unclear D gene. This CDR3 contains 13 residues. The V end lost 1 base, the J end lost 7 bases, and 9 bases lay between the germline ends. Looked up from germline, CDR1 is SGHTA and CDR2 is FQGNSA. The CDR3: CASSLGLQNTQYF. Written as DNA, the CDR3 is TGTGCCAGCAGCTTAGGTCTCCAAAATACGCAGTATTTT.

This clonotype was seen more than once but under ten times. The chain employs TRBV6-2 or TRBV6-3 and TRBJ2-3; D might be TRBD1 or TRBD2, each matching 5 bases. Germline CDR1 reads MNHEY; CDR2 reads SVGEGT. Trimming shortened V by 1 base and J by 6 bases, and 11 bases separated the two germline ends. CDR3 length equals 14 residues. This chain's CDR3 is CASSYWDPSDTQYF. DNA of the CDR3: TGTGCCAGCAGTTACTGGGACCCTTCTGATACGCAGTATTTT.

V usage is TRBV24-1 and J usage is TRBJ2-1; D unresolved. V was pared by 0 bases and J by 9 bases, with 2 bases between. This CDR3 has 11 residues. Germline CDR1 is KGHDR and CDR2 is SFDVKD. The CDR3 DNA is TGTGCCACCAGTGATTTGCGTGAGCAGTTCTTC. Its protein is CATSDLREQFF.

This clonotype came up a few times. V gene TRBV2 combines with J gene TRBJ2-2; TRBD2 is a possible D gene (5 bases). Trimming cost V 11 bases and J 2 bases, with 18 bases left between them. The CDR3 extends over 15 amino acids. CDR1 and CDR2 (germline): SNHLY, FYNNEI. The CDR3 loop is CAAAAGGSNTGELFF. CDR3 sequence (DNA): TGTGCCGCAGCGGCAGGAGGTTCTAACACCGGGGAGCTGTTTTTT.